The next 31 T cell receptor beta chains were all read from a single sample in a study of cytomegalovirus exposure and HLA in healthy donors. PCR primers comprised 60 Vbeta and 13 Jbeta primers. The protocol was immunoSEQ multiplex PCR, while the TCRdb copy is restricted to in-frame clones and leaves out a portion. The sample has more than 45,000 clones. Sample: PBMCs. The receptors originated from a woman aged 55 to 70 in good health and CMV-seropositive.

The chain combines TRBV4-1 with TRBJ1-2; 7 bases line up with TRBD1. Germline V gene sequence: CDR1 MGHRA, CDR2 YSYEKL. This CDR3 has 12 residues. Trimming cost V 7 bases and J 7 bases; bases outside gene matches: 6. CDR3 region: CASTNDRVGYTF. In DNA form, the CDR3 reads TGCGCCAGCACGAACGACAGGGTTGGCTACACCTTC.

J is TRBJ2-1 and V is TRBV9; 12 bases fit TRBD1. CDR3 length equals 15 residues. Germline V lookup: CDR1 SGDLS, CDR2 YYNGEE. J lost 7 bases, V lost 3 bases, and 5 bases had no gene match. CDR3 region: CASSAGTGGKNEQFF. CDR3 in DNA: TGTGCCAGCAGCGCCGGGACAGGGGGCAAGAATGAGCAGTTCTTC.

Notes on this clone: Other DNA sequences from this sample encode an identical CDR3 as well. The chain employs TRBV19 and TRBJ1-6, with D possibly matching TRBD1 (6 bases). There are 14 residues in the CDR3. Germline CDR1 LNHDA, CDR2 SQIVND (reference sequence). The V gene lost 1 base and the J gene lost 5 bases, with 6 bases spanning the gap. The CDR3 DNA reads as TGTGCCAGTAGTATAGCAGGGGATAATTCACCCCTCCACTTT. Amino acids: CASSIAGDNSPLHF.

The chain joins TRBV5-4 to TRBJ1-2; no firm D call. This CDR3 comprises 11 residues. The V gene's germline CDR1 is SGHNT and CDR2 YYREEE (reference sequence). V lost 4 bases, J lost 3 bases, and 4 bases lay in between. The CDR3 here is CASSRDYGYTF. The DNA for the CDR3 is TGTGCCAGCAGCCGGGACTATGGCTACACCTTC.

This chain connects TRBV18 to TRBJ1-1, with D hard to call. Per the germline V gene, CDR1 is KGHSH and CDR2 is LQKENI. The CDR3 is 13 residues long. Deletions cut 2 bases from V and 2 bases from J, with 6 bases between. As DNA, the CDR3 is TGTGCCAGCTCACCAGGGAGTAACACTGAAGCTTTCTTT. Translation gives CASSPGSNTEAFF.

The chain links TRBV7-8 to TRBJ2-7; D gene ambiguous. This CDR3 is 11 amino acids long. V was clipped by 5 bases and J by 7 bases, with 9 bases between them. Germline CDR1 reads SGHVS; CDR2 reads FQNEAQ. CDR3 DNA: TGTGCCAGCAGCCCTAGTAGGGAGCAGTACTTC. It codes for CASSPSREQYF.

The chain has TRBV4-2 and TRBJ2-3, with D perhaps TRBD1 (5 bases). In germline, CDR1 is LGHNA, CDR2 YNFKEQ. V was clipped by 0 bases and J by 1 base, with 14 bases between them. This CDR3 is 17 amino acids long. The CDR3 region has the DNA TGTGCCAGCAGCCAAGATCTGAGCAGGGTGGGCACAGATACGCAGTATTTT. It codes for CASSQDLSRVGTDTQYF.

The gene calls are TRBV6-5 and TRBJ1-1; 7 positions match TRBD1. The CDR3 extends over 12 amino acids. The germline gives CDR1 MNHEY, CDR2 SVGAGI. The junction had 4 bases not matched to a gene; V was cut back by 0 bases and J by 12 bases. The CDR3 loop reads CASSYSTGIPFF. CDR3 nucleotide sequence: TGTGCCAGCAGTTACTCGACAGGGATACCTTTCTTT.

The chain is built from TRBV5-1 and TRBJ1-2; D remains ambiguous. Deletions cut 0 bases from V and 0 bases from J, with 3 bases between. Germline-derived CDR1 and CDR2 are SGHRS and YFSETQ. CDR3 length: 13 residues. The DNA for the CDR3 is TGCGCCAGCAGCTTGGAGCCTAACTATGGCTACACCTTC. Its translation is CASSLEPNYGYTF.

The CDR3, as DNA: TGTGCCACCCAAGCGGTCCGGAACACTGAAGCTTTCTTT. This encodes CATQAVRNTEAFF. The rearrangement uses TRBV27 and TRBJ1-1, with no clear D. V was trimmed by 10 bases and J by 1 base, leaving 13 bases between them. From germline, CDR1 is MNHEY and CDR2 SMNVEV (reference sequence). CDR3 length: 13 amino acids.

V usage is TRBV28 and J usage is TRBJ1-5, with 8 bases matching TRBD1. Looked up from germline, CDR1 is MDHEN and CDR2 is SYDVKM. The CDR3 extends over 12 amino acids. In DNA form, the CDR3 reads TGTGCTACGGACAGGGTAAGACAGCCCCAGCATTTT. Translating it yields CATDRVRQPQHF.

J is TRBJ2-7 and V is TRBV9; a possible D gene is TRBD2 (6 bases). V was pared by 4 bases and J by 0 bases, with 14 bases between. Germline-derived CDR1 and CDR2 are SGDLS and YYNGEE. The CDR3 runs 15 residues. CDR3 DNA: TGTGCCAGCAGCCCGCGGGACGGCTACTCCTACGAGCAGTACTTC. Protein sequence: CASSPRDGYSYEQYF. The complete variable domain, with remaining parts taken from reference TRBV9 and TRBJ2-7, reads DSGVTQTPKHLITATGQRVTLRCSPRSGDLSVYWYQQSLDQGLQFLIQYYNGEERAKGNILERFSAQQFPDLHSELNLSSLELGDSALYFCASSPRDGYSYEQYFGPGTRLTVT.

The chain combines TRBV6-5 with TRBJ1-4; D ambiguous. Deletions cut 3 bases from V and 4 bases from J, with 9 bases between. Per the germline V gene, CDR1 is MNHEY and CDR2 is SVGAGI. The CDR3 has 14 amino acids. The CDR3 spells CASSYRPYNEKLFF. For the CDR3, the DNA is TGTGCCAGCAGTTATCGCCCCTATAATGAAAAACTGTTTTTT.

The chain couples TRBV5-4 to TRBJ1-2, with D possibly being TRBD1 (6 bases). CDR1 SGHNT and CDR2 YYREEE come from the germline V gene (reference sequence). The CDR3 totals 12 residues. The ends were cut back, 5 bases at V and 7 bases at J, with 12 bases in the middle. CDR3 bases: TGTGCCAGCAGACCACAGGGATCTGGCTACACCTTC. Its translation is CASRPQGSGYTF.

This rearrangement joins TRBV7-2 to TRBJ2-3; perhaps TRBD1 as D (6 bases). CDR1 SGHTA and CDR2 FQGNSA come from the germline V gene. The V and J ends lost 5 bases and 1 base respectively, with 13 bases between them. The CDR3 has 15 amino acids. CDR3 bases: TGTGCCAGCAGCCAACAGGGAACGGGCACAGATACGCAGTATTTT. Its protein product is CASSQQGTGTDTQYF.

This chain connects TRBV5-1 to TRBJ2-3; TRBD2 might be the D (5 bases). The CDR3 consists of 14 residues. With 0 bases removed from V and 2 bases from J, the gap between germline ends came to 7 bases. Germline assignment: CDR1 SGHRS and CDR2 YFSETQ. CDR3 sequence (DNA): TGCGCCAGCAGCTTGGCGGACTCCACAGATACGCAGTATTTT. Protein product: CASSLADSTDTQYF.

The rearrangement links TRBV5-1 to TRBJ2-7, with D perhaps TRBD1 (6 bases). This CDR3 contains 13 residues. Looked up from germline, CDR1 is SGHRS and CDR2 is YFSETQ. V shed 2 bases and J shed 4 bases, with 10 bases lying between them. The CDR3: CASSFGQRYEQYF. The CDR3 bases are TGCGCCAGCAGCTTCGGACAGCGTTACGAGCAGTACTTC.

The gene calls are TRBV29-1 and TRBJ2-1, with TRBD1 as a possible D gene (6 bases). The ends were cut back, 7 bases at V and 6 bases at J, with 13 bases in the middle. The CDR3 runs to 12 residues. Germline V gives CDR1 SQVTM, CDR2 ANQGSEA. The CDR3 protein is CSGLTQGNEQFF. DNA of the CDR3: TGCAGCGGACTTACACAGGGCAATGAGCAGTTCTTC.

This chain uses TRBV11-3 with TRBJ2-5; 10 bases match TRBD1. The CDR3 has 19 residues. V dropped 4 bases and J dropped 4; count of bases not matched to a gene: 18. Germline V gene data show CDR1 as SGHNT and CDR2 as YENEEA. The CDR3 here is CASSYKGWGTGAFGETQYF. In DNA, the CDR3 is TGTGCCAGCAGCTACAAGGGTTGGGGGACAGGGGCCTTCGGAGAGACCCAGTACTTC. The variable domain in full, completed from reference TRBV11-3 and TRBJ2-5, reads EAGVVQSPRYKIIEKKQPVAFWCNPISGHNTLYWYLQNLGQGPELLIRYENEEAVDDSQLPKDRFSAERLKGVDSTLKIQPAELGDSAVYLCASSYKGWGTGAFGETQYFGPGTRLLVL.

The chain couples TRBV7-9 to TRBJ1-2; possible D gene TRBD1, 5 bases. Trimming left V 2 bases short and J 8 bases short, with 9 bases between. This CDR3 comprises 12 residues. CDR1 is SEHNR, CDR2 FQNEAQ, per germline (reference sequence). The CDR3 DNA reads TGTGCCAGCAGCTTATATCAGGGCGGCTACACCTTC. Protein sequence: CASSLYQGGYTF.

The J gene is TRBJ1-1, the V gene TRBV5-6; D gene unclear. The CDR3 runs 14 residues. CDR1 is SGHDT, CDR2 YYEEEE, per germline. Trimming removed 0 bases at V and 7 bases at J, with 13 bases between. This CDR3 reads CASSLDPGSSEAFF. The DNA of the CDR3 is TGTGCCAGCAGCTTGGATCCGGGGTCTAGTGAAGCTTTCTTT.

V gene TRBV28 combines with J gene TRBJ1-2; 10 nucleotides agree with TRBD1. From germline, CDR1 is MDHEN and CDR2 SYDVKM. The CDR3 totals 15 residues. J lost 3 bases, V lost 5 bases, and 6 bases had no gene match. The CDR3 sequence: CASSPPGQGYYGYTF. The CDR3 DNA reads as TGTGCCAGCAGTCCGCCGGGACAGGGGTACTATGGCTACACCTTC.

This rearrangement joins TRBV5-1 to TRBJ2-3, with 11 bases identical to TRBD2. This CDR3 is built from 14 residues. CDR1 and CDR2 (germline): SGHRS, YFSETQ. Losses at the gene ends were 4 bases for V and 6 bases for J; bases not matched to a gene: 4. CDR3 loop: CASSTTSGADTQYF. CDR3 nucleotides: TGCGCCAGCAGCACGACTAGCGGGGCGGATACGCAGTATTTT.

The rearrangement joins TRBV5-1 to TRBJ1-1, with a tentative D call TRBD1 (6 bases). CDR1 SGHRS and CDR2 YFSETQ come from the germline V gene. V lost 0 bases and J 3 bases, leaving 6 bases between the germline ends. This CDR3 spans 13 amino acids. The CDR3 loop is CASSLGQDTEAFF. DNA for the CDR3: TGCGCCAGCAGCTTGGGACAGGACACTGAAGCTTTCTTT.

The chain joins TRBV19 to TRBJ1-2, with TRBD1 matching over 7 bases. The CDR3 contains 15 residues. After removal of 5 bases from V and 4 bases from J, the junction contained 10 bases not matched to a gene. The germline V gene encodes CDR1 LNHDA and CDR2 SQIVND (reference sequence). CDR3 in amino acids: CASSPLLQGSYGYTF. The DNA of the CDR3 is TGTGCCAGTAGTCCCCTCTTACAGGGGAGCTATGGCTACACCTTC. The full variable domain, its missing parts supplied by reference TRBV19 and TRBJ1-2, is DGGITQSPKYLFRKEGQNVTLSCEQNLNHDAMYWYRQDPGQGLRLIYYSQIVNDFQKGDIAEGYSVSREKKESFPLTVTSAQKNPTAFYLCASSPLLQGSYGYTFGSGTRLTVV.

V and J are TRBV19 and TRBJ2-2; 13 nucleotides line up with TRBD2. The ends lost 4 bases at V and 5 bases at J; junction bases unmatched: 1. The length of the CDR3 is 15 residues. Germline V CDR1 and CDR2: LNHDA, SQIVND (reference sequence). The CDR3 sequence: CASSTGLAGTGELFF. The CDR3 region has the DNA TGTGCCAGTAGTACGGGACTAGCGGGGACCGGGGAGCTGTTTTTT.

V and J are TRBV5-1 and TRBJ2-2; 7 bases are shared with TRBD1. This CDR3 contains 16 residues. Germline-derived CDR1 and CDR2 are SGHRS and YFSETQ. Trimming at V came to 0 bases and at J to 5 bases, leaving 7 bases not matched to a gene. CDR3 nucleotides: TGCGCCAGCAGCTTGGCGACAGGGAGAGGGACCGGGGAGCTGTTTTTT. This encodes CASSLATGRGTGELFF.

This chain links TRBV29-1 with TRBJ2-7, with no clear D. This CDR3 is 13 amino acids long. The germline gives CDR1 SQVTM, CDR2 ANQGSEA. The V gene lost 1 base and the J gene lost 3 bases, with 10 bases spanning the gap. DNA of the CDR3: TGCAGCGTTGAAGGTCCTGGCAGCTACGAGCAGTACTTC. It yields the protein CSVEGPGSYEQYF.

The chain uses TRBV2 and TRBJ2-7, with 7 bases that match TRBD2. The CDR3 covers 14 residues. From germline, CDR1 is SNHLY and CDR2 FYNNEI. Trimming at V came to 8 bases and at J to 7 bases, leaving 14 bases not matched to a gene. In DNA, the CDR3 is TGTGCCAGCTACGGTCGGACAACAGCGGGGGAGCAGTACTTC. Its protein product is CASYGRTTAGEQYF.

The chain couples TRBV29-1 to TRBJ1-2; TRBD1 matches 7 bases. The CDR3 consists of 14 residues. Germline V gene data show CDR1 as SQVTM and CDR2 as ANQGSEA. V was clipped by 5 bases and J by 2 bases; unmatched bases: 8. CDR3 region: CSVPPGQLNYGYTF. The CDR3 coding sequence is TGCAGCGTTCCACCGGGACAGTTGAACTATGGCTACACCTTC. Using reference TRBV29-1 and TRBJ1-2 for the parts outside the CDR3, the full variable domain is SAVISQKPSRDICQRGTSLTIQCQVDSQVTMMFWYRQQPGQSLTLIATANQGSEATYESGFVIDKFPISRPNLTFSTLTVSNMSPEDSSIYLCSVPPGQLNYGYTFGSGTRLTVV.

The chain couples TRBV28 to TRBJ2-7; tentatively, D is TRBD1 (5 bases). The V and J ends lost 6 bases and 2 bases respectively, with 14 bases between them. Germline loops: CDR1 MDHEN, CDR2 SYDVKM. This CDR3 is built from 14 residues. CDR3 DNA sequence: TGTGCCAGCAGGCTGCAGGGTGGCACCTACGAGCAGTACTTC. It specifies CASRLQGGTYEQYF.